Sequencing of this T cell receptor (beta chain) was carried out in a study of cytomegalovirus exposure and HLA in healthy donors (dated by TCRdb to 2015 to 2018). At the level of the whole study: An earlier analysis of several hundred of the donors reported 250 to 300 Gb of sequence data and 100 million to 140 million unique TCR beta sequences from about 180 million T cells. An early release that covered roughly 600 HLA-typed donors contained approximately 320 gigabases of sequencing data and tens of millions of unique TCR sequences. Of the 300 to 500 genotyped donors, 75% to 85% were placed in the genetic ancestry cluster associated with self-reported Caucasian donors. The aim of the study was to test whether cataloging public T cell receptors could identify signatures of past pathogen exposure. The T cell repertoires of some 670 subjects were profiled by immunosequencing and related to cytomegalovirus serostatus. Besides the first cohort of 666 subjects, a separate validation cohort made up of 120 or so different subjects was used. The study combined high-throughput TCR immunosequencing, statistical association of individual TCRs with disease status, and machine learning to predict cytomegalovirus infection status. A later analysis re-examined previously published TCR beta repertoires from about 700 donors and added high-resolution HLA genotyping to investigate patterns of TCR occurrence. The later analysis used no new phenotypic data to find candidate immune exposures, relying instead on TCR beta sequences and their occurrence across donors. An earlier analysis of nearly 600 of the donors applied high-throughput TCR beta sequencing to assess whether each TCR beta V gene segment acted as functional or pseudogenic. Donor age, sex, ethnicity and CMV serostatus were collected together with the repertoire data. A later genetic analysis took genome-wide SNP genotypes for about 60% of the roughly 670 donors and used that subset as a discovery cohort. All discovery cohort repertoires had been generated on a single sequencing platform. Both class I and class II loci were covered by HLA typing, at four-digit resolution. The number of donors typed differed by locus, with about 629-640 for A, B, C, DRB1 and DQB1, more than 500 for DQA1, about 610 for DPA1, and about 450 for DPB1. Because of strong linkage in the cohort, 5 or 6 DR-DQ haplotypes were treated as single units for association and clustering. Among over 350 genotyped donors of the cohort, an average of about 240,000 unique TCR beta nucleotide sequences were sequenced per donor, roughly a sixth of them non-productive.

Points on this clone: The antigen it binds to is not known. Base qualities are not provided; no much larger clone lies one nucleotide away.

General conclusions and limits of the study: Because some donors lacked HLA typing at each locus, the association tests relied only on the typed subset. A further reported finding was that TCR beta sequences accurately predicted the HLA-A and HLA-B alleles for most subjects in the first cohort. A total of 150 or so TCR beta chains were listed by the study as associated with cytomegalovirus. According to a later analysis, TCR association rates differed among HLA loci, with DRB1 alleles showing the most associated TCRs and HLA-C alleles showing the fewest. CMV serostatus was the only immune exposure information available for the cohort. A cluster of highly shared sequence variants was judged likely to be a technical artifact of the sequencing pipeline. Presence/absence analyses assumed roughly uniform sequencing depth across donors, an assumption that may not hold. In vitro tests confirmed that a few of the cytomegalovirus-associated TCR beta chains recognize cytomegalovirus antigens. Cytomegalovirus status was reported to be diagnosed by the classifier with high specificity and sensitivity in both the original and validation cohorts. A later genetic analysis associated a missense DCLRE1C variant with V-gene and J-gene trimming of TCR beta chains, and an independent cohort replicated the association. In a later genetic analysis, fewer N-insertions in productive TCRs were reported among donors in an Asian-associated ancestry cluster than the approximately 630-donor mean. Broadly in line with IMGT annotations, most TCR beta V segments showed up in productive rearrangements about 90% or about 30% of the time in an earlier analysis of a few hundred of the donors. Because the 87-base-pair reads could not distinguish some IMGT-functional V segments, including TRBV6-2 and TRBV6-3, those segments were excluded. A later analysis found that most CMV-associated TCR beta chains appeared HLA-restricted, with HLA associations seemingly driven largely by CMV exposure. About 15 rarely observed V segments, including chromosome 9 orphons, were excluded from the earlier analysis of about 600 of the donors because counts were too low. Compared with equally common non-associated chains, HLA-associated TCR beta chains in a later analysis were more clonally expanded and had lower generation probabilities. According to the authors, the approach could potentially be generalized to other disease states and immunological phenotypes. Most TCR sequences were observed very rarely across donors, whereas some public TCRs were present in many individuals. Assigning TCR associations to individual alleles was difficult when HLA alleles, especially DR and DQ, strongly co-occurred. The cohort was sequenced for TCR beta chains only, and without alpha or paired-chain data the features that could be detected were limited. In a later analysis, several top co-occurrence clusters were reported to appear linked to parvovirus B19, influenza, CMV and Epstein-Barr virus. Specific HLA alleles were associated with 16,951 TCR beta sequences at a false discovery rate of 0.05 in a later analysis. Correlated functional status among segregating V segments might be attributable to linkage disequilibrium, but an unknown experimental factor could not be ruled out.

The cohort comprised 666 healthy bone marrow donors. Cohort members were all nominally healthy when sampled, although unrecorded immune exposures were likely present. The donor was CMV seronegative and was included in the group of a few hundred seronegative cohort members. A peripheral blood sample was collected from each donor, and TCR beta sequencing was performed on peripheral blood mononuclear cells. Genomic DNA was extracted from the blood cell samples with the Qiagen DNeasy Blood Extraction Kit. V loses 6 bases at its end and J loses 6 bases; junction bases beyond the gene matches: 4. There are 14 amino acids in the CDR3, from cysteine to phenylalanine inclusive. Only the CDR3 part of the read is kept: 42 bases, read in frame from the first base. CDR1 WSHSY and CDR2 SAAADI are derived from the germline V gene. The method behind the library was the immunoSEQ multiplex PCR assay. For the multiplex PCR, a mixture combining 60 forward primers for TCR Vbeta segments and 13 reverse primers for TCR Jbeta segments was used. The CDR3 region of rearranged TCR beta genes was amplified from genomic DNA by a multiplex PCR assay. The Illumina HiSeq System was used to sequence the amplified TCR beta libraries as 87-base-pair reads. In the source study's methods: Across the 600 to 700 repertoires, a later analysis counted 80 million or so unique TCR beta chains, approximately 10 million of which were shared by at least two donors. A nearest-neighbor algorithm error-corrected the raw reads and collapsed the reads into unique sequences, merging closely related sequences to remove PCR and sequencing errors. To assign V, D and J gene segments, CDR3 sequences were aligned to IMGT reference sequences. Each retained sequence needed at least a six-nucleotide match to both a V gene segment and a J gene segment. Rearrangements were classified as productive when the CDR3 lacked stop codons and remained in frame with V and J, and all other rearrangements were classified as non-productive. CDR3 was defined according to IMGT convention as the region running from the second conserved V-encoded cysteine to the conserved J-encoded phenylalanine. In an earlier analysis of around 640 of the donors, sequences lacking an unambiguous match to a single V gene segment were excluded. In an earlier analysis of approximately 590 of the donors, V segments were called functional above 56.7% productive rearrangements and were called segregating when the between-donor standard deviation exceeded 5%. A statistical classification framework was built for diagnosing cytomegalovirus status from the catalog of TCR beta chain sequences. V and J gene assignment, in a later analysis, came from comparing TCR nucleotide sequences with IMGT/GENE-DB human TR gene sequences. The TCRdist pipeline was used in a later analysis to assign CDR3 sequences and most-parsimonious VDJ recombination scenarios. In a later analysis, each TCR beta chain was defined by its CDR3 amino acid sequence together with its V-gene family, and reads lacking a unique V-gene family were excluded. To address suspected cross-contamination and a sequencing artifact, a later analysis removed approximately 590 highly shared, low-generation-probability nucleotide sequences. For each public chain, a later analysis derived a clonal expansion index from normalized ranks of inferred template counts within each repertoire. Generation probabilities in a later analysis came from a VDJ recombination model fitted to out-of-frame rearrangements, and those results were checked against IGoR. A later analysis scored TCR-TCR, TCR-HLA and TCR-CMV co-occurrence with hypergeometric tests, applying a repertoire-size bias correction to TCR pairs. A later analysis estimated false discovery rates by permuting HLA or CMV assignments 20 times. A later analysis grouped co-occurring TCRs with DBSCAN, adding TCRdist sequence similarity when clustering within HLA-allele-positive subsets. For co-occurrence clustering, repertoires with fewer than 30,000 or more than 120,000 public chains were excluded, along with five or six repertoires with anomalous nucleotide sharing. TCRdb obtained this table from immuneACCESS and retained in-frame rearrangements with V and J assigned. These tables miss some clones; where compared with another copy, unresolved V genes account for less than half of the shortfall, and the remainder is unexplained. D and trimming were read from the DNA, whereas the V and J calls and clone size are those reported in that table. This sample gives about 80,000 clones in total; 65% to 85% of them show up just once. Of the sample, 2.5% to 4% falls within the top ten clones.

Sequenced: PBMCs. The receptor was derived from a man aged 45 to 65 in good health and CMV-seronegative. The rearrangement combines TRBV10-2 with TRBJ2-2; 10 bases in between match TRBD2. The sequenced DNA: TGCGCCAGCAGGCTAGCGGGGGAGGCCGGGGAGCTGTTTTTT. Its translation is CASRLAGEAGELFF.